This T cell receptor beta chain was captured in a study of T-cell memory formation after mild COVID-19. TCRdb called the 5' RACE reads again in MiXCR, with one record for every CDR3 protein. The data contain approximately 490,000 distinct CDR3 sequences, approximately 20% of them singletons. V was cut by 0 bases and J by 6 bases, with 3 bases left in between. Germline-derived CDR1 and CDR2 are MNHEY and SVGEGT. The CDR3 is 11 residues long. This chain uses TRBV6-2 or TRBV6-3 with TRBJ2-7; D remains unclear. The source of this sequence is an adult woman who had mild COVID-19 (a few samples of this study predate the infection). Cell type and time point are not known. Sequencing was performed on PBMCs or a T cell subset sorted from them (not recorded which). This CDR3 is CASSYSVEQYF. DNA for the CDR3: TGTGCCAGCAGTTACTCGGTCGAGCAGTACTTC.